The present entry profiles one TCR beta chain with its context. Its antigen is still unknown. The source of the sample is a study of T cell responses to AZD1222 COVID-19 vaccine. Sequencing was performed with immunoSEQ multiplex PCR; in TCRdb, only in-frame clones are kept and a portion is missing. The top ten hold around 0.93% of the sample, which has about 180,000 clones, 80% to 95% seen once. The ends were cut back, 0 bases at V and 7 bases at J, with 12 bases in the middle. Germline CDR1 and CDR2: PRHDT and FYEKMQ (reference sequence). The CDR3 has 14 amino acids. Study-level results: Baseline seropositives among AZD1222 recipients totaled only 5 to 7.

This clonotype was sampled from an adult who received the MenACWY meningococcal vaccine as a control. Material: peripheral blood, obtained 28 days after the second dose of the MenACWY control vaccine. The chain has TRBV13 and TRBJ1-2; no clear D gene. CDR3 sequence: CASSLGIRRSGYTF. CDR3 coding DNA: TGTGCCAGCAGCTTAGGCATCAGGCGTAGTGGCTACACCTTC.